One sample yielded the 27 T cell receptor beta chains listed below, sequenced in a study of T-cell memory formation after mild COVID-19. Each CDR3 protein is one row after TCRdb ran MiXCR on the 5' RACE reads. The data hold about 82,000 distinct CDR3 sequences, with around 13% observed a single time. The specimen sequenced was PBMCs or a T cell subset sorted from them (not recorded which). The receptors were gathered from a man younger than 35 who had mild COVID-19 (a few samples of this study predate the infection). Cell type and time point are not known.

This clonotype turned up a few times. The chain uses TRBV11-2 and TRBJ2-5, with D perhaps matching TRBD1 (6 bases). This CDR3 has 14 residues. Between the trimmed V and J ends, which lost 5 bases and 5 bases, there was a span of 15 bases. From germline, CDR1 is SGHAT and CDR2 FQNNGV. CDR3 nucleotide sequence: TGTGCCAGCAGCACCCGACAGGCGACCGAGACCCAGTACTTC. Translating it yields CASSTRQATETQYF.

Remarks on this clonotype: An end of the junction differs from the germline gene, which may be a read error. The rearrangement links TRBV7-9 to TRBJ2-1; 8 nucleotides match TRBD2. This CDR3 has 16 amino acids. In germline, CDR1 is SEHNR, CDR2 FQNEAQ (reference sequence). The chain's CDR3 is CASSPRAGLEYNEQLF. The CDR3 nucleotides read TGTGCCAGCAGTCCCAGGGCGGGACTAGAGTACAATGAGCAGTTATTC.

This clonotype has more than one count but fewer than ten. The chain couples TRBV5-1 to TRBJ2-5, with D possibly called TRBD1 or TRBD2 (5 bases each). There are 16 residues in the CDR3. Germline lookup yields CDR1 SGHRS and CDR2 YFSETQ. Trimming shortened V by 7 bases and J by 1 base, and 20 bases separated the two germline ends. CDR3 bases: TGCGCCAGCCGGAACGCCAGGGTGGGGAGCCAAGAGACCCAGTACTTC. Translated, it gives CASRNARVGSQETQYF.

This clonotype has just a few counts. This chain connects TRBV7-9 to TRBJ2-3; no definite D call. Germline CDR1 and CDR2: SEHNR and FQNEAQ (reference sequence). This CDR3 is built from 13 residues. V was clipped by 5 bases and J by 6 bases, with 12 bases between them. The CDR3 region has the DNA TGTGCCAGCAGCGGACGAAGTGTCGATACGCAGTATTTT. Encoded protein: CASSGRSVDTQYF.

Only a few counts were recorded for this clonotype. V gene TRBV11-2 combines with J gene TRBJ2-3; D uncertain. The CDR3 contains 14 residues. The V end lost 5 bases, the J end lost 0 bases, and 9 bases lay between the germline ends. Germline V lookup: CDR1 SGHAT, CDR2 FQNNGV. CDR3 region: CASSGDPSTDTQYF. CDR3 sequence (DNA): TGTGCCAGCAGCGGAGACCCTAGCACAGATACGCAGTATTTT.

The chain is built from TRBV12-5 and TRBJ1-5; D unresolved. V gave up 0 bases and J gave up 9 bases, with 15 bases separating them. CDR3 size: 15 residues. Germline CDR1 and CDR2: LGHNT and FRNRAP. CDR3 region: CASGLVQRAEGPQHF. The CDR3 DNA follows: TGTGCTAGTGGTTTGGTACAAAGGGCGGAAGGGCCCCAGCATTTT.

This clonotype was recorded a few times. The DNA of the CDR3 is TGTGCCAGCAGTGGACAGTCCACCGGGGAGCTGTTTTTT. It specifies CASSGQSTGELFF. This sequence joins TRBV6-4 and TRBJ2-2; D may be TRBD1 (5 bases). Germline V gene data show CDR1 as MRHNA and CDR2 as SNTAGT. V shed 4 bases and J shed 4 bases, with 7 bases lying between them. This CDR3 contains 13 residues.

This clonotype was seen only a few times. The CDR3 DNA reads as TGTGCCAGCAGCTTATTCGGGGGGAGCACTGAAGCTTTCTTT. Protein: CASSLFGGSTEAFF. The chain is built from TRBV7-3 and TRBJ1-1, with a tentative D call TRBD1 (5 bases). The CDR3 is 14 amino acids. The germline V gene encodes CDR1 SGHTA and CDR2 FQGTGA. Trimming removed 2 bases from V and 4 bases from J, with 11 bases in between.

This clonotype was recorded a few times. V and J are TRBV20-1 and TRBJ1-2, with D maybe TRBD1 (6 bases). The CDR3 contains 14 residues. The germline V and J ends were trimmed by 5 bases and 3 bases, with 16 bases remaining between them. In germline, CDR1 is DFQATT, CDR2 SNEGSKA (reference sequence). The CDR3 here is CSAGDMSGDYGYTF. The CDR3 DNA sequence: TGCAGTGCTGGGGACATGAGCGGCGACTATGGCTACACCTTC.

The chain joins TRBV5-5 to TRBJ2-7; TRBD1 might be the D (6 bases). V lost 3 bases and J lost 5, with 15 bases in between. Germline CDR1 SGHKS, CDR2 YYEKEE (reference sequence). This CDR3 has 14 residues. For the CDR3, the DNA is TGTGCCAGCAGCTCGCGCTACAGGGTACACGAGCAGTACGTC. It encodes CASSSRYRVHEQYV.

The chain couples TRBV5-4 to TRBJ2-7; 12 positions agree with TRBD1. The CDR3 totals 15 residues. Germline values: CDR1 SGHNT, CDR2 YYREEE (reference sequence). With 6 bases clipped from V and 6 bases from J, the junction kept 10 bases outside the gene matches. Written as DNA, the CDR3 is TGTGCCAGCACCTTTACGGGACAGGGGGCTGGCGAGCAGTACTTC. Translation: CASTFTGQGAGEQYF.

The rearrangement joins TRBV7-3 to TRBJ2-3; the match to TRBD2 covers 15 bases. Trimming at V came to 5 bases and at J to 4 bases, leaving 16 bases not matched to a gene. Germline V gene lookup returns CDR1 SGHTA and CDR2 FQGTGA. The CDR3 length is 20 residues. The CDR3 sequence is CASSAGLAGGSQKDPDTQYF. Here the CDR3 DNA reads TGTGCCAGCAGCGCCGGACTAGCGGGGGGGAGTCAAAAGGATCCAGATACGCAGTATTTT.

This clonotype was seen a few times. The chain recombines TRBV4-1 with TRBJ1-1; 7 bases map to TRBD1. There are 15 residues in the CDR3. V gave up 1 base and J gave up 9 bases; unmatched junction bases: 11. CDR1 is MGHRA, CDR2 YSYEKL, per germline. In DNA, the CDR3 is TGCGCCAGCAGCCAAGTTCCACAGGGGATCGATAAAGCTTTCTTT. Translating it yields CASSQVPQGIDKAFF.

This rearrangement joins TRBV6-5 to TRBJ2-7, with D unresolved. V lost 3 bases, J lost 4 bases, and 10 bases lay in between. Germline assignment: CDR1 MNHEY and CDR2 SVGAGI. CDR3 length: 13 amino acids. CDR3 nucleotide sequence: TGTGCCAGCAGTTATGGACCAGGTTACGAGCAGTACGTC. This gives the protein CASSYGPGYEQYV.

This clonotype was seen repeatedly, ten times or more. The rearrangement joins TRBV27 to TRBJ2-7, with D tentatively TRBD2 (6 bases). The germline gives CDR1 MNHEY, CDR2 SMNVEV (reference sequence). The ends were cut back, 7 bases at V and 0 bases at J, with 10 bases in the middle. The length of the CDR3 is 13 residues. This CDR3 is CASMGGASYEQYF. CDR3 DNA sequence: TGTGCCAGCATGGGCGGGGCCTCCTACGAGCAGTACTTC.

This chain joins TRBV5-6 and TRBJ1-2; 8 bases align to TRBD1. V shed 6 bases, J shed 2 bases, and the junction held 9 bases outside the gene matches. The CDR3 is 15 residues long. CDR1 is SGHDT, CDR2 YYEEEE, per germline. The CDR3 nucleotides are TGTGCCAGCACCATGAGGGACAGGCGCAACTATGGCTACACCTTC. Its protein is CASTMRDRRNYGYTF. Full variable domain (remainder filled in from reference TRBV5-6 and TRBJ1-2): DAGVTQSPTHLIKTRGQQVTLRCSPKSGHDTVSWYQQALGQGPQFIFQYYEEEERQRGNFPDRFSGHQFPNYSSELNVNALLLGDSALYLCASTMRDRRNYGYTFGSGTRLTVV.

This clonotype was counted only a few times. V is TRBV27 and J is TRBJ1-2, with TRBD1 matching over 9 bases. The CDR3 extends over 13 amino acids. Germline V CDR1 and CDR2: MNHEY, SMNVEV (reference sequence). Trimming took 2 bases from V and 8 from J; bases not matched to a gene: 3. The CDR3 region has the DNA TGTGCCAGCAGTTTAACCGGGACAGGGGGCTACACCTTC. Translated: CASSLTGTGGYTF.

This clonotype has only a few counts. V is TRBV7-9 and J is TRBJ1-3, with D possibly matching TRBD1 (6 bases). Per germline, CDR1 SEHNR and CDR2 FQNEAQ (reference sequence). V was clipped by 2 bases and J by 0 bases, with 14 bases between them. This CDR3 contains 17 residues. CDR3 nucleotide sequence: TGTGCCAGCAGCTTAAACCGGCGCAGGGGCTCTGGAAACACCATATATTTT. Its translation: CASSLNRRRGSGNTIYF.

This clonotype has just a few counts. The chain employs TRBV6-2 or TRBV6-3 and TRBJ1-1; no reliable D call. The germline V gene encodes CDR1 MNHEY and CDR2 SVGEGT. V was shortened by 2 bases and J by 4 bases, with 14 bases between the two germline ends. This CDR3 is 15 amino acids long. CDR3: CASSYGLLTGTEAFF. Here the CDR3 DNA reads TGTGCCAGCAGTTACGGCCTCTTAACGGGCACTGAAGCTTTCTTT.

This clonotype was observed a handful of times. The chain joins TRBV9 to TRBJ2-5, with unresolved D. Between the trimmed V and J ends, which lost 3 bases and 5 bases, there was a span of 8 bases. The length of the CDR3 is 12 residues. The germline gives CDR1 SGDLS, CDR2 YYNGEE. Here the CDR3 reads CASSGRGETQYF. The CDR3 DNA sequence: TGTGCCAGCAGCGGCCGTGGGGAGACCCAGTACTTC.

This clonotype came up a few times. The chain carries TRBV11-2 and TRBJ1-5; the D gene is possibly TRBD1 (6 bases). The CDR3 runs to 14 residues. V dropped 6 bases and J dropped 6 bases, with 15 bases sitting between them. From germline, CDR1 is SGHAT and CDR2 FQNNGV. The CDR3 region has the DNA TGTGCCAGCAGGCACAACAGGGACGCTCAGCCCCAGCATTTT. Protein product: CASRHNRDAQPQHF.

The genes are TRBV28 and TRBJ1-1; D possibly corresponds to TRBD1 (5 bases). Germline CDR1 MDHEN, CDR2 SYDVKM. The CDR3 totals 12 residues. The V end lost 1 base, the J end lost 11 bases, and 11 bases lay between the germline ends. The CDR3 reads CASSLYREGAFF. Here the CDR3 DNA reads TGTGCCAGCAGTTTATACCGGGAGGGGGCTTTCTTT.

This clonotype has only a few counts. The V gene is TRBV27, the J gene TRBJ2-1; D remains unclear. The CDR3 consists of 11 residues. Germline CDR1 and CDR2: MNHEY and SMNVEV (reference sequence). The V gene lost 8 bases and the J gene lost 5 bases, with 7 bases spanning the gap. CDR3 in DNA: TGTGCCAGCGGGCAGAACAATGAGCAGTTCTTC. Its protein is CASGQNNEQFF.

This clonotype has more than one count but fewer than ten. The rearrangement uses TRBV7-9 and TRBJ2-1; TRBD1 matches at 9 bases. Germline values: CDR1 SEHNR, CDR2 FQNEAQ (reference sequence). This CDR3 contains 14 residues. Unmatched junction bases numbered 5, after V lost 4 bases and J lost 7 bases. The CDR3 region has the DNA TGTGCCAGCAGCTCCCCACAGGGGGCGAATGAGCAGTTCTTC. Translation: CASSSPQGANEQFF.

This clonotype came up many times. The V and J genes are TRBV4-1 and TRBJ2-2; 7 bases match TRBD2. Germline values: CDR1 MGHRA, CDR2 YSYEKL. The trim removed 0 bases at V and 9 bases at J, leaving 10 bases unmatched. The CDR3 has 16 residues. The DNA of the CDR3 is TGCGCCAGCAGCCAAGATGACAGAGCGGGGTCTAGGGAGCTGTTTTTT. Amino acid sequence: CASSQDDRAGSRELFF.

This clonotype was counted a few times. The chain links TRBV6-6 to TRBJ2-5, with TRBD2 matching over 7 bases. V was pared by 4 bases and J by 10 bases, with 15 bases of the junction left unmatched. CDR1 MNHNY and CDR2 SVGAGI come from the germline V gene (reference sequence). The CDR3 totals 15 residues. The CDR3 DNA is TGTGCCAGCAGTTTCGGCAGCGGGGACCCGCTCATCCAGTACTTC. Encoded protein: CASSFGSGDPLIQYF.

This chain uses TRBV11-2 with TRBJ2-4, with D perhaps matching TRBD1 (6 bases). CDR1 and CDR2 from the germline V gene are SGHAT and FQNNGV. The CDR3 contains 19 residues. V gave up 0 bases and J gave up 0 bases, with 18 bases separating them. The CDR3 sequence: CASSLEVGQGIRAKNIQYF. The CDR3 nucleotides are TGTGCCAGCAGCTTAGAAGTAGGGCAGGGGATTCGAGCCAAAAACATTCAGTACTTC.